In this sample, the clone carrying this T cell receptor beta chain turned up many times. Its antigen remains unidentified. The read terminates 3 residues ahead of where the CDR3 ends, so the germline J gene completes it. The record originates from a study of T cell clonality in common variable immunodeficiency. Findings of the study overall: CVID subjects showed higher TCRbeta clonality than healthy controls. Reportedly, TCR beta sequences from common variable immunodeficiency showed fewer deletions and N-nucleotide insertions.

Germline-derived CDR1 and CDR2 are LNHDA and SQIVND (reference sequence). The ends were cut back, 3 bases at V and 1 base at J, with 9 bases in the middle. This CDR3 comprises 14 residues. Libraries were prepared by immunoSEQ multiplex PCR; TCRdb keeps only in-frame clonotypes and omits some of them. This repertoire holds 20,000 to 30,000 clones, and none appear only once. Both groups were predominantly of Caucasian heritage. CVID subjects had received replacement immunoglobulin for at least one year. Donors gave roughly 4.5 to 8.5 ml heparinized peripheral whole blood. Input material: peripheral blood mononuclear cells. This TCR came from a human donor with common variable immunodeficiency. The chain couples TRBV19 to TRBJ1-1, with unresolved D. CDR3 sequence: CASSIDTSNTEAFF. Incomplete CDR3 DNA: TGTGCCAGTAGTATTGACACCTCGAACACTGAA.